This TCR beta chain comes out of a study of cytomegalovirus exposure and HLA in healthy donors. Study-wide background: The Caucasian-associated ancestry cluster held around four fifths of 300 to 500 genotyped donors. General observations from the study: It emerged from a later analysis that several of the most significant clusters appeared to be linked to common viral pathogens.

The V gene end was trimmed by 6 bases and the J gene end by 5 bases; junction bases not matched to a gene: 6. The CDR3 is made up of 13 amino acids. Germline V CDR1 and CDR2: MNHNS, SASEGT. This clone was counted a few times. Its target is not known. Vbeta (60) and Jbeta (13) primers were used in the PCR. Using immunoSEQ multiplex PCR, the repertoire was profiled, and TCRdb retains in-frame clones only, with some absent. This sample has about 69,000 clones, with about 75% found just once. V usage is TRBV6-1 and J usage is TRBJ1-1; 7 positions agree with TRBD1. The receptor's source is a man aged 18 to 30 in good health and CMV-seronegative. Sample: PBMCs. CDR3 residues: CASSFTGETEAFF. The CDR3 coding sequence is TGTGCCAGCAGCTTTACAGGGGAGACTGAAGCTTTCTTT.